The 5 T cell receptor beta chains presented below share a single source sample, sequenced in a study of tissue T cells after allogeneic stem cell transplantation. Sequencing used immunoSEQ multiplex PCR; TCRdb keeps in-frame clones, though not all of them. The sample carries 4,500 to 5,000 clones, roughly 50% recorded once. Time point: mouse harvest day 14 after allogeneic transplant. Each mouse received 10^7 T-cell-depleted marrow cells plus 10^6 splenic CD5+ T cells by tail vein. Sequencing used lymph node tissue. These receptors were collected from a female BALB/c mouse given C57BL/6 T cells with graft-versus-host disease after an allogeneic hematopoietic cell transplant.

This clone has just a few counts. The listed genes are named as in mouse. The read finishes 1 residue shy of the CDR3 end, and the germline J gene is used to complete it. The chain recombines TRBV26 with TRBJ2-1; the D is unclear. The CDR3 runs 12 residues. The germline CDR1 and CDR2 sequences are KGHPV and FQNQEV (reference sequence). V shed 6 bases and J shed 2 bases, with 5 bases lying between them. CDR3 amino acids: CASSRDYAEQFF. The sequenced part of the CDR3 DNA is TGTGCCAGCAGCCGAGACTATGCTGAGCAGTTC.

This clone has just one count. Gene and germline names: mouse. The sequence runs out 1 residue before the end of the CDR3; the remainder is reconstructed from the germline J gene. J is TRBJ2-5 and V is TRBV3; no reliable D call. Per the germline V gene, CDR1 is SNHLY and CDR2 is FYNGKV (reference sequence). The CDR3 totals 11 residues. Trimming pared 4 bases from V and 5 bases from J, leaving 4 bases between. The sequenced CDR3 bases are TGTGCCAGCAGCTCTCCAGACACCCAGTAC. It translates to CASSSPDTQY. Given in full, the CDR3 is CASSSPDTQYF.

This clone was recorded only once. The genes are named according to mouse. Sequencing ends 1 residue short of the CDR3 end; the germline J gene provides the rest. The V and J genes are TRBV13-1 and TRBJ2-7; 8 positions match TRBD2. The CDR3 consists of 15 residues. CDR1 is NSHNY, CDR2 SYGAGN, per germline. V lost 2 bases and J lost 2; bases outside the gene matches: 6. CDR3 bases read: TGTGCCAGCAGTGAAGCTGGGGGGCGGGCCTATGAACAGTAC. Its translation is CASSEAGGRAYEQY. The complete CDR3 sequence is CASSEAGGRAYEQYF.

Points on this clone: Germline and genes: mouse. Coverage ceases 1 residue before the CDR3 finishes, and the germline J gene fills in the end. The genes are TRBV23 and TRBJ2-1; the DNA was not used to check the table's D call, TRBD2. Germline V CDR1 and CDR2: KGHTA, FQNQQP. The CDR3 is 16 residues long. The CDR3 region is CSSSQYGGSNYAEQFF. The part of the CDR3 DNA that was read is TGCTCCAGCAGTCAATACGGGGGGTCGAACTATGCTGAGCAGTTC.

Worth noting for this clone: Each gene name is a mouse one. The read terminates 1 residue ahead of where the CDR3 ends, so the germline J gene completes it. The chain couples TRBV13-2 to TRBJ1-4; 8 bases are shared with TRBD1. This CDR3 has 16 residues. The germline V gene encodes CDR1 NNHNN and CDR2 SYGAGS (reference sequence). J was trimmed by 1 base and V by 1 base; bases with no gene match: 3. The CDR3 is CASGDKQGGSNERLFF. The covered CDR3 bases are TGTGCCAGCGGTGATAAACAGGGGGGTTCCAACGAAAGATTATTT.